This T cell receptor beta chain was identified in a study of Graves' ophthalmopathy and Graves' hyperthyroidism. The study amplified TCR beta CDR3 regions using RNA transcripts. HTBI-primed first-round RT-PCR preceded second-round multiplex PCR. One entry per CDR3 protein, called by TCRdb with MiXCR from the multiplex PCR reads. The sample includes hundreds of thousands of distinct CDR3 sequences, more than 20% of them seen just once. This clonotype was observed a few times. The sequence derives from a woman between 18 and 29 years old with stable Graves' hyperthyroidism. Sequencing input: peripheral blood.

This CDR3 reads CASSPPGGVAGELFF. The DNA of the CDR3 is TGTGCCAGCTCACCACCTGGAGGAGTGGCCGGGGAGCTGTTTTTT. V gene TRBV18 combines with J gene TRBJ2-2; D might be TRBD2 (5 bases). This CDR3 spans 15 amino acids. Germline V CDR1 and CDR2: KGHSH, LQKENI. The V gene lost 0 bases and the J gene lost 6 bases, with 11 bases spanning the gap.